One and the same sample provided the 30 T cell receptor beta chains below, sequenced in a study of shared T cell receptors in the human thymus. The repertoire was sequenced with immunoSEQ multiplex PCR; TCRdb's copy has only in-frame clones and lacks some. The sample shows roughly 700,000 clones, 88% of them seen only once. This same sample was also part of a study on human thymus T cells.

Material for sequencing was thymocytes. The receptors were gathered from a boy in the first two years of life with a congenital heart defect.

This CDR3 is CASSTVGRQGNTEAFF. CDR3 nucleotide sequence: TGTGCCAGTAGTACTGTAGGTCGACAGGGGAACACTGAAGCTTTCTTT. The chain uses TRBV19 and TRBJ1-1, with TRBD1 identical over 7 bases. This CDR3 spans 16 amino acids. J gave up 1 base and V 4 bases, and 9 bases lay outside the gene matches. CDR1 is LNHDA and CDR2 is SQIVND in the germline V gene (reference sequence).

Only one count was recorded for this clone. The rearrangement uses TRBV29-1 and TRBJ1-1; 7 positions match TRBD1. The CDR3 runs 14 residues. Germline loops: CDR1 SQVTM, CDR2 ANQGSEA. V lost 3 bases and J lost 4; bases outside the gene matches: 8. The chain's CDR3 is CSVDPTGVGTEAFF. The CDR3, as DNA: TGCAGCGTTGACCCTACAGGGGTTGGCACTGAAGCTTTCTTT.

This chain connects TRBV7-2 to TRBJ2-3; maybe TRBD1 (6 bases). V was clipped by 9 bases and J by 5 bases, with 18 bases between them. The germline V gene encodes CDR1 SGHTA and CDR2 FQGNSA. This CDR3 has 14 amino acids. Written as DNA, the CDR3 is TGTGCCAGTACCGGGCGGAAGGGGGTAGATACGCAGTATTTT. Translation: CASTGRKGVDTQYF.

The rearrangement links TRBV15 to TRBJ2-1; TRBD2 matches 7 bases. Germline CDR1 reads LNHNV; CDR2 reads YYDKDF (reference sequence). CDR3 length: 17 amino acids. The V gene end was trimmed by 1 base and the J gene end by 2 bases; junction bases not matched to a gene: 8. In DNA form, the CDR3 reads TGTGCCACCAGCAGAGTCAGTGGGAGGGGCGCCTACAATGAGCAGTTCTTC. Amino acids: CATSRVSGRGAYNEQFF.

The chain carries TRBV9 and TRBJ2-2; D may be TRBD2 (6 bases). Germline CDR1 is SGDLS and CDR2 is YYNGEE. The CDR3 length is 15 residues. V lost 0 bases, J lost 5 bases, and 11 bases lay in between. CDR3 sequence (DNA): TGTGCCAGCAGCGTAGGTCTAGCGCCAACCGGGGAGCTGTTTTTT. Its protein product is CASSVGLAPTGELFF.

CDR3 coding DNA: TGTGCCAGCAGTTACTCGACCTACAGGGGGGCCTACGAGCAGTACTTC. This codes for CASSYSTYRGAYEQYF. The chain carries TRBV6-5 and TRBJ2-7; 8 positions match TRBD1. Germline lookup yields CDR1 MNHEY and CDR2 SVGAGI. The CDR3 loop spans 16 amino acids. The ends lost 0 bases at V and 2 bases at J; junction bases unmatched: 6.

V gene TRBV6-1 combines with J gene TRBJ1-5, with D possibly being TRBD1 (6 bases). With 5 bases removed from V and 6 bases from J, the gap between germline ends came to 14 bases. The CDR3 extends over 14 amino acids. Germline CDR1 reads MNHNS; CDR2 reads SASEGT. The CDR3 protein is CASSHRESSQPQHF. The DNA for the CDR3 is TGTGCCAGCAGTCACAGGGAGTCGAGTCAGCCCCAGCATTTT.

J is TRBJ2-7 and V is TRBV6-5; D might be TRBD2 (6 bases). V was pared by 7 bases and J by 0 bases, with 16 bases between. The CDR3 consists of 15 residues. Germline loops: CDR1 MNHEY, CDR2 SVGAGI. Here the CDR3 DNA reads TGTGCCAGCACCCCAATGGGGGGAACCTCCTACGAGCAGTACTTC. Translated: CASTPMGGTSYEQYF.

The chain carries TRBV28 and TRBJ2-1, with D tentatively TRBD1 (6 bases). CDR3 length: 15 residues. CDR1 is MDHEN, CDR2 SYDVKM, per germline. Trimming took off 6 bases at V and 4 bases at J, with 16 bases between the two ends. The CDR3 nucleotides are TGTGCCAGCAGCCCCCCCCAGGGGCGATACAATGAGCAGTTCTTC. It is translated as CASSPPQGRYNEQFF.

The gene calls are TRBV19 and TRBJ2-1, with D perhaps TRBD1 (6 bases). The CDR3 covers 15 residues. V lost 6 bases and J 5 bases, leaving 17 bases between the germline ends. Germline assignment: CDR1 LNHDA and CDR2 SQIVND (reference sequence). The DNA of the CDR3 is TGTGCCAGTAGCCGCAGACTGGGGACAAACAATGAGCAGTTCTTC. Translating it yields CASSRRLGTNNEQFF.

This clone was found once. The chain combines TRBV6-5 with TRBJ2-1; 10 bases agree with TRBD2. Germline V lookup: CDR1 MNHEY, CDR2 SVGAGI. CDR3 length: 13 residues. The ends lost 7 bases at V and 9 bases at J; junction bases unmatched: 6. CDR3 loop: CASTPPSGGEQFF. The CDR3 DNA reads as TGTGCCAGCACCCCCCCTAGCGGGGGTGAGCAGTTCTTC.

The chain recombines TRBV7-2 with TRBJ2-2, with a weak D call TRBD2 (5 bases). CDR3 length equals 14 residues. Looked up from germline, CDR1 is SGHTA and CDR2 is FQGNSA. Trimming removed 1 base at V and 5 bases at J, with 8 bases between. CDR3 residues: CASSLEGVTGELFF. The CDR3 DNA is TGTGCCAGCAGCTTAGAGGGAGTTACCGGGGAGCTGTTTTTT.

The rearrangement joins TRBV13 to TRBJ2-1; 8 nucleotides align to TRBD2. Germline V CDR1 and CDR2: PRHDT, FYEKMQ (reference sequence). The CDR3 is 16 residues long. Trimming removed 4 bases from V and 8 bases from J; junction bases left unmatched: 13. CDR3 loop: CASSWPGGRASDEQFF. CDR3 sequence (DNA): TGTGCCAGCAGCTGGCCGGGGGGGCGGGCGTCGGATGAGCAGTTCTTC.

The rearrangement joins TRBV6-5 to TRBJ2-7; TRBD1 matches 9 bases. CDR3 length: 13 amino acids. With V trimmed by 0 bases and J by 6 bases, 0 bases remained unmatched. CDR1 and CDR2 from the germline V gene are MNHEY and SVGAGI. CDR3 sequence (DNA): TGTGCCAGCAGTTACTCGACAGGGGGCGAGCAGTACTTC. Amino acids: CASSYSTGGEQYF.

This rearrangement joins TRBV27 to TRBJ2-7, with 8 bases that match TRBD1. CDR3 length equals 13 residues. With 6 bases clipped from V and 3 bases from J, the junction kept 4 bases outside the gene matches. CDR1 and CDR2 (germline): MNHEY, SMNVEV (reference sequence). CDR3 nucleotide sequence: TGTGCCAGCAGGACAGGGGTCCACTACGAGCAGTACTTC. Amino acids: CASRTGVHYEQYF.

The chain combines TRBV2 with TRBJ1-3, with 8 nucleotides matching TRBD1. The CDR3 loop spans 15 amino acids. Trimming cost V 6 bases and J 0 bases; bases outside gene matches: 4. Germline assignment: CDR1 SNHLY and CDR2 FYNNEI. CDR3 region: CASRDRADSGNTIYF. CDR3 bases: TGTGCCAGCAGGGACAGGGCGGACTCTGGAAACACCATATATTTT.

Written as DNA, the CDR3 is TGTGCCAGCAGTGAGAGGGCTAGCGGGAGAGAGGTAAATGAGCAGTTCTTC. Translation gives CASSERASGREVNEQFF. The chain links TRBV6-4 to TRBJ2-1; 10 nucleotides align to TRBD2. CDR1 is MRHNA and CDR2 is SNTAGT in the germline V gene. Trimming removed 3 bases from V and 7 bases from J; junction bases left unmatched: 12. CDR3 length equals 17 residues.

The CDR3, as DNA: TGTGCCAGCAGCTTGGGGGACAGGGTACGAGGGGAAAAACTGTTTTTT. Translation gives CASSLGDRVRGEKLFF. The chain joins TRBV5-4 to TRBJ1-4; 9 positions match TRBD1. The CDR3 consists of 16 residues. CDR1 is SGHNT, CDR2 YYREEE, per germline (reference sequence). Trimming at V came to 0 bases and at J to 8 bases, leaving 8 bases not matched to a gene. The variable domain in full, with the rest retrieved from reference TRBV5-4 and TRBJ1-4, is ETGVTQSPTHLIKTRGQQVTLRCSSQSGHNTVSWYQQALGQGPQFIFQYYREEENGRGNFPPRFSGLQFPNYSSELNVNALELDDSALYLCASSLGDRVRGEKLFFGSGTQLSVL.

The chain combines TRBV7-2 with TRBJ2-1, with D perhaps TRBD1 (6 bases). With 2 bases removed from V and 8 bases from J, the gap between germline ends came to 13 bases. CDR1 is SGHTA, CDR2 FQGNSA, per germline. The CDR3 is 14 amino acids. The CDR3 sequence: CASSLTRWGHEQFF. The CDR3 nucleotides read TGTGCCAGCAGCTTAACCCGTTGGGGGCATGAGCAGTTCTTC.

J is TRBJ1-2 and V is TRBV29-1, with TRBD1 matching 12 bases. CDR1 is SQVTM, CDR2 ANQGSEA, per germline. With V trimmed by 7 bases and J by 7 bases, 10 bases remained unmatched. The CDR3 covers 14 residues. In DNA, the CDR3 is TGCAGCGCTGAGCCGGGACAGGGGGCCTCTGGCTACACCTTC. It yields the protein CSAEPGQGASGYTF.

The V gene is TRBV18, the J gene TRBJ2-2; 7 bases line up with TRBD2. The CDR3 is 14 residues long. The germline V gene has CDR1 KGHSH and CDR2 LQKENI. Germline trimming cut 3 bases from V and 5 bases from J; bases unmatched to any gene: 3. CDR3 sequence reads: CASSPPGGTGELFF. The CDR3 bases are TGTGCCAGCTCACCGCCGGGGGGAACCGGGGAGCTGTTTTTT. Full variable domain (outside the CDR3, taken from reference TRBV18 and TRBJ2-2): NAGVMQNPRHLVRRRGQEARLRCSPMKGHSHVYWYRQLPEEGLKFMVYLQKENIIDESGMPKERFSAEFPKEGPSILRIQQVVRGDSAAYFCASSPPGGTGELFFGEGSRLTVL.

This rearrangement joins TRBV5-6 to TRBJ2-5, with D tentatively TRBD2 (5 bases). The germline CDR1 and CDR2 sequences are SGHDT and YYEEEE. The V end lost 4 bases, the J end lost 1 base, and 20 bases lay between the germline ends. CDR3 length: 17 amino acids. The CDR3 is CASSPRAFPSGQETQYF. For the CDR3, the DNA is TGTGCCAGCAGCCCGCGGGCCTTCCCGTCGGGCCAAGAGACCCAGTACTTC.

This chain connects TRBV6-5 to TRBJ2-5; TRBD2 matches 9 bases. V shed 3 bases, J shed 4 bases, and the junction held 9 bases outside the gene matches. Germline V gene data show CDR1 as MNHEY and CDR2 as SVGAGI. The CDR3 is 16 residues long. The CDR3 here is CASSYRGSGSPETQYF. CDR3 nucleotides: TGTGCCAGCAGTTATAGAGGTAGCGGGAGTCCAGAGACCCAGTACTTC.

CDR3 sequence (DNA): TGTGCCAGCAGCTTAGCTTCTGGACTAGCGGGAGGCACCCAGTACTTC. Translating it yields CASSLASGLAGGTQYF. This chain joins TRBV7-6 and TRBJ2-5, with TRBD2 matching over 14 bases. V trimming: 0 bases; J trimming: 8 bases; junction bases outside the gene matches: 5. From germline, CDR1 is SGHVS and CDR2 FNYEAQ. The length of the CDR3 is 16 residues.

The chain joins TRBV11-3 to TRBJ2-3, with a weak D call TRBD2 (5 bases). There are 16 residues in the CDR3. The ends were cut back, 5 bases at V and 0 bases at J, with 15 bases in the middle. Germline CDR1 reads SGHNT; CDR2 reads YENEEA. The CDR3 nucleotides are TGTGCCAGCAGCCCTCTTTACGGGATTAGCACAGATACGCAGTATTTT. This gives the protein CASSPLYGISTDTQYF.

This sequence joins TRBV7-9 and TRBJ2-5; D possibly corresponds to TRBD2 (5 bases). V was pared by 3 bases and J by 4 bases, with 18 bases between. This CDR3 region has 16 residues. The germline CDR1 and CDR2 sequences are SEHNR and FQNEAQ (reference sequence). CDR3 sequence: CASSLRRLFRGETQYF. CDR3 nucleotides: TGTGCCAGCAGCTTGCGTAGACTATTCCGAGGAGAGACCCAGTACTTC.

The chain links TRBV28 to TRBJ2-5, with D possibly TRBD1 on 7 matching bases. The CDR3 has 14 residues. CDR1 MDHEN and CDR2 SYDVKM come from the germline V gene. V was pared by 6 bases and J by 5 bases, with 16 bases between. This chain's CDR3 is CASRNRTGGETQYF. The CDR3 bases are TGTGCCAGCAGGAACAGGACAGGAGGGGAGACCCAGTACTTC.

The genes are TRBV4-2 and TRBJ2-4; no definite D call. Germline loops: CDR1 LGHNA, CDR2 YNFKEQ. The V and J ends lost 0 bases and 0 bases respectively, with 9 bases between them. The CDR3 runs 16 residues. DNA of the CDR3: TGTGCCAGCAGCCAAGATATGACAATAGCCAAAAACATTCAGTACTTC. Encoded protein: CASSQDMTIAKNIQYF.

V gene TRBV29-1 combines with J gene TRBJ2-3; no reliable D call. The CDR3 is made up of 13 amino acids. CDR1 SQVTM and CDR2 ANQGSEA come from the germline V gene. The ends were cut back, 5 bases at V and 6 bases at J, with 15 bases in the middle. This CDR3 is CSVLEQPRDTQYF. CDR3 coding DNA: TGCAGCGTTCTGGAGCAGCCGCGGGATACGCAGTATTTT.

CDR3 sequence (DNA): TGTGCCAGCAGCCTACTTGGACGGGGGGCGAATTCCCCTGGAAACACCATATATTTT. The encoded protein is CASSLLGRGANSPGNTIYF. The chain links TRBV7-9 to TRBJ1-3; the D gene is possibly TRBD1 (6 bases). The CDR3 length is 19 residues. CDR1 is SEHNR and CDR2 is FQNEAQ in the germline V gene (reference sequence). Trimming shortened V by 5 bases and J by 2 bases, and 25 bases separated the two germline ends.